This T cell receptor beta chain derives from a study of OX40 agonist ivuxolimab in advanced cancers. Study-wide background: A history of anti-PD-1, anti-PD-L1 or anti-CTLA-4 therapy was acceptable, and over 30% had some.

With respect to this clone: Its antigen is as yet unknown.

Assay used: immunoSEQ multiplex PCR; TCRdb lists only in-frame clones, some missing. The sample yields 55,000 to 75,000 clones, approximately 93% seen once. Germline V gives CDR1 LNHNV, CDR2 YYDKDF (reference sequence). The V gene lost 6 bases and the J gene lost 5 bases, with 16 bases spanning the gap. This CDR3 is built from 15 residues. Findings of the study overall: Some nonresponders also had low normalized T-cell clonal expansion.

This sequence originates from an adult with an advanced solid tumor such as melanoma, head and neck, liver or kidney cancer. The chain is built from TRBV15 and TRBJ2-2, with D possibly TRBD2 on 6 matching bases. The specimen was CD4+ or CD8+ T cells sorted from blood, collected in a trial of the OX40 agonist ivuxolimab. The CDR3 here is CATRARAGGTGELFF. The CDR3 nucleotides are TGTGCCACCAGGGCCAGGGCAGGAGGGACCGGGGAGCTGTTTTTT.